These 15 T cell receptor beta chains came from one sample sequenced in a study of a mutant IDH1 vaccine in newly diagnosed glioma. The protocol was immunoSEQ multiplex PCR, while the TCRdb copy is restricted to in-frame clones and leaves out a portion. The data show about 88,000 clones, around 79% seen once. Time point described: baseline, week 1 (first vaccination visit). Treatment meaning: pre-vaccination baseline after standard-of-care therapy. The sample was PBMCs, taken from a glioma patient treated with radiotherapy, temozolomide or both. Receptors were obtained from a man aged 40-49 years with glioma. Some clones in this sample may be carry-over from other donors' samples.

The rearrangement links TRBV5-1 to TRBJ1-2; maybe TRBD1 (5 bases). The germline V gene has CDR1 SGHRS and CDR2 YFSETQ. The CDR3 is made up of 15 amino acids. Trimming took 0 bases from V and 4 from J, leaving 13 bases between them. The CDR3 bases are TGCGCCAGCAGCTTGGGAGGCCCAGGGTCCTATGGCTACACCTTC. This translates into CASSLGGPGSYGYTF.

The gene calls are TRBV19 and TRBJ1-2, with D tentatively TRBD1 (6 bases). Trimming removed 5 bases at V and 1 base at J, with 11 bases between. The CDR3 spans 14 residues. The germline gives CDR1 LNHDA, CDR2 SQIVND (reference sequence). CDR3 DNA: TGTGCCAGTAGTTCACAGGGAGGTAACTATGGCTACACCTTC. Its protein product is CASSSQGGNYGYTF.

J is TRBJ2-7 and V is TRBV30; TRBD1 agrees at 9 bases. J lost 4 bases, V lost 2 bases, and 6 bases had no gene match. This CDR3 spans 14 amino acids. Per the germline V gene, CDR1 is GTSNPN and CDR2 is SVGIG (reference sequence). CDR3 coding DNA: TGTGCCTGGAGTCCCGGGACAGGGACGTACGAGCAGTACTTC. It translates to CAWSPGTGTYEQYF.

This chain links TRBV2 with TRBJ2-2, with D possibly being TRBD1 (5 bases). This CDR3 has 14 amino acids. Germline assignment: CDR1 SNHLY and CDR2 FYNNEI. V was trimmed by 5 bases and J by 6 bases, leaving 13 bases between them. The CDR3 reads CASSRQFGAGELFF. The DNA for the CDR3 is TGTGCCAGCAGTCGACAGTTTGGGGCCGGGGAGCTGTTTTTT.

V is TRBV7-2 and J is TRBJ2-1; 10 bases line up with TRBD2. CDR3 length: 16 amino acids. Germline trimming cut 5 bases from V and 10 bases from J; bases unmatched to any gene: 14. Germline V gene lookup returns CDR1 SGHTA and CDR2 FQGNSA. CDR3 sequence reads: CASSPQAGAGGREQFF. CDR3 nucleotides: TGTGCCAGCAGCCCCCAGGCAGGAGCGGGGGGGAGGGAGCAGTTCTTC.

The chain links TRBV7-2 to TRBJ2-1; no definite D call. Germline CDR1 and CDR2: SGHTA and FQGNSA. The V gene lost 2 bases and the J gene lost 8 bases, with 10 bases spanning the gap. The CDR3 is made up of 13 amino acids. The CDR3 bases are TGTGCCAGCAGCTTAACCCCTAGTTATGAGCAGTTCTTC. Translation gives CASSLTPSYEQFF.

The chain is built from TRBV5-1 and TRBJ1-2; 11 nucleotides match TRBD1. With V trimmed by 3 bases and J by 8 bases, 3 bases remained unmatched. This CDR3 region has 13 residues. CDR1 SGHRS and CDR2 YFSETQ come from the germline V gene. For the CDR3, the DNA is TGCGCCAGCAGCTGGGGGACAGGGGGAGGCTACACCTTC. Translation: CASSWGTGGGYTF. Variable domain in full (rest from reference TRBV5-1 and TRBJ1-2): KAGVTQTPRYLIKTRGQQVTLSCSPISGHRSVSWYQQTPGQGLQFLFEYFSETQRNKGNFPGRFSGRQFSNSRSEMNVSTLELGDSALYLCASSWGTGGGYTFGSGTRLTVV.

The chain combines TRBV13 with TRBJ2-7; either TRBD1 or TRBD2 may fit D (5 bases each). CDR1 PRHDT and CDR2 FYEKMQ come from the germline V gene (reference sequence). V gave up 4 bases and J gave up 0 bases, with 13 bases separating them. CDR3 length: 15 amino acids. CDR3 in amino acids: CASSSGWAGSYEQYF. For the CDR3, the DNA is TGTGCCAGCAGCTCAGGGTGGGCGGGCTCCTACGAGCAGTACTTC. The entire variable domain, with the rest obtained from reference TRBV13 and TRBJ2-7, is as follows: AAGVIQSPRHLIKEKRETATLKCYPIPRHDTVYWYQQGPGQDPQFLISFYEKMQSDKGSIPDRFSAQQFSDYHSELNMSSLELGDSALYFCASSSGWAGSYEQYFGPGTRLTVT.

The CDR3 bases are TGCGCCAGCAGCTTGGGAGGGGACCTTAACTATGGCTACACCTTC. This codes for CASSLGGDLNYGYTF. The V gene is TRBV5-1, the J gene TRBJ1-2; D possibly corresponds to TRBD1 (5 bases). This CDR3 has 15 residues. Trimming removed 0 bases from V and 1 base from J, with 10 bases in between. Germline CDR1 reads SGHRS; CDR2 reads YFSETQ.

This clone appeared a few times. The V and J genes are TRBV2 and TRBJ1-1; possible D gene TRBD1, 6 bases. The germline gives CDR1 SNHLY, CDR2 FYNNEI. The CDR3 length is 13 residues. The germline V and J ends were trimmed by 5 bases and 2 bases, with 9 bases remaining between them. CDR3 nucleotide sequence: TGTGCCAGCAGTTCGGGACACAACACTGAAGCTTTCTTT. The encoded protein is CASSSGHNTEAFF. The variable domain in full, completed from reference TRBV2 and TRBJ1-1, reads EPEVTQTPSHQVTQMGQEVILRCVPISNHLYFYWYRQILGQKVEFLVSFYNNEISEKSEIFDDQFSVERPDGSNFTLKIRSTKLEDSAMYFCASSSGHNTEAFFGQGTRLTVV.

This rearrangement joins TRBV6-5 to TRBJ1-6; D unclear. The V end was cut by 6 bases, the J end by 3 bases, with 9 bases between. The germline gives CDR1 MNHEY, CDR2 SVGAGI. The CDR3 is 14 amino acids. The CDR3 spells CASSVRVYNSPLHF. The CDR3 DNA sequence: TGTGCCAGCAGCGTTCGGGTCTATAATTCACCCCTCCACTTT.

This chain links TRBV9 with TRBJ1-2; TRBD1 matches at 9 bases. This CDR3 has 14 residues. The V gene end was trimmed by 3 bases and the J gene end by 3 bases; junction bases not matched to a gene: 3. Per germline, CDR1 SGDLS and CDR2 YYNGEE. CDR3 protein: CASSAGQGDYGYTF. The CDR3 DNA sequence: TGTGCCAGCAGCGCGGGACAGGGAGACTATGGCTACACCTTC.

The chain uses TRBV7-8 and TRBJ1-2, with D possibly being TRBD1 (5 bases). V gave up 1 base and J gave up 4 bases, with 10 bases separating them. This CDR3 is built from 14 residues. The germline V gene encodes CDR1 SGHVS and CDR2 FQNEAQ. The CDR3 is CASSLDLGGYGYTF. The CDR3 DNA reads as TGTGCCAGCAGCTTAGATTTGGGGGGCTATGGCTACACCTTC. Full variable domain (rest looked up from reference TRBV7-8 and TRBJ1-2): GAGVSQSPRYKVAKRGQDVALRCDPISGHVSLFWYQQALGQGPEFLTYFQNEAQLDKSGLPSDRFFAERPEGSVSTLKIQRTQQEDSAVYLCASSLDLGGYGYTFGSGTRLTVV.

This chain connects TRBV5-5 to TRBJ2-4; D may match TRBD1 or TRBD2 (5 bases each). The CDR3 contains 13 residues. Germline V lookup: CDR1 SGHKS, CDR2 YYEKEE (reference sequence). Between the trimmed V and J ends, which lost 3 bases and 5 bases, there was a span of 9 bases. The CDR3 loop is CASSSGPENIQYF. CDR3 nucleotide sequence: TGTGCCAGCAGCTCGGGGCCTGAAAACATTCAGTACTTC.

This rearrangement joins TRBV7-9 to TRBJ2-1; D might be TRBD2 (5 bases). Germline V CDR1 and CDR2: SEHNR, FQNEAQ (reference sequence). V was cut by 2 bases and J by 6 bases, with 17 bases left in between. This CDR3 contains 16 residues. Here the CDR3 reads CASSLWPEGPGNEQFF. In nucleotides, the CDR3 is TGTGCCAGCAGCTTATGGCCCGAGGGCCCGGGCAATGAGCAGTTCTTC.